The 17 T cell receptor beta chains below come from one sample, sequenced in a study of CD8 T cells in ankylosing spondylitis. Study-level points and caveats: Ankylosing spondylitis blood appeared to carry a characteristic TCR beta motif of under ten highly homologous variants.

Each CDR3 protein is one row after TCRdb ran MiXCR on the 5' RACE reads. The sample includes hundreds of thousands of distinct CDR3 sequences, 10% to 15% of them seen just once. Antigens for these TCRs are unknown. Material for sequencing was blood, either unsorted or a sorted T cell fraction (not recorded which). Source of these receptors: a male donor with ankylosing spondylitis.

This chain connects TRBV7-2 to TRBJ2-3; 11 bases fit TRBD2. The ends lost 0 bases at V and 4 bases at J; junction bases unmatched: 6. This CDR3 is 17 amino acids long. In germline, CDR1 is SGHTA, CDR2 FQGNSA. The chain's CDR3 is CASSLALAGGQADTQYF. Here the CDR3 DNA reads TGTGCCAGCAGCTTAGCTTTAGCGGGGGGGCAAGCAGATACGCAGTATTTT. Drawing the rest from reference TRBV7-2 and TRBJ2-3, the complete variable domain is GAGVSQSPSNKVTEKGKDVELRCDPISGHTALYWYRQSLGQGLEFLIYFQGNSAPDKSGLPSDRFSAERTGGSVSTLTIQRTQQEDSAVYLCASSLALAGGQADTQYFGPGTRLTVL.

The V call is TRBV7-9, the J call TRBJ2-3, with D possibly called TRBD1 or TRBD2 (5 bases each). CDR3 length: 17 residues. Germline V gives CDR1 SEHNR, CDR2 FQNEAQ (reference sequence). Trimming removed 2 bases from V and 2 bases from J, with 17 bases in between. The CDR3 spells CASSLFRASGPTDTQYF. The CDR3 nucleotides read TGTGCCAGCAGCTTATTCAGGGCGAGCGGCCCCACAGATACGCAGTATTTT. Combining the CDR3 with reference TRBV7-9 and TRBJ2-3 gives the whole variable domain DTGVSQNPRHKITKRGQNVTFRCDPISEHNRLYWYRQTLGQGPEFLTYFQNEAQLEKSRLLSDRFSAERPKGSFSTLEIQRTEQGDSAMYLCASSLFRASGPTDTQYFGPGTRLTVL.

Only a few counts were recorded for this clonotype. CDR3 amino acids: CASSRSQGLGQPQHF. Written as DNA, the CDR3 is TGTGCCAGCTCTCGGTCCCAGGGGTTAGGACAGCCCCAGCATTTT. This chain connects TRBV18 to TRBJ1-5; D perhaps matches TRBD1 (6 bases). The germline V and J ends were trimmed by 6 bases and 7 bases, with 19 bases remaining between them. CDR1 KGHSH and CDR2 LQKENI come from the germline V gene. This CDR3 has 15 amino acids.

In this sample, this clonotype turned up many times. V is TRBV5-5 and J is TRBJ2-3, with 8 bases lining up with TRBD2. The germline CDR1 and CDR2 sequences are SGHKS and YYEKEE (reference sequence). V lost 2 bases and J lost 3; bases outside the gene matches: 5. This CDR3 is 15 amino acids long. The CDR3 DNA sequence: TGTGCCAGCAGCTTTGACGGGGGGGTAACAGATACGCAGTATTTT. It translates to CASSFDGGVTDTQYF.

The chain has TRBV11-2 and TRBJ2-1; a possible D gene is TRBD1 (6 bases). The CDR3 spans 14 residues. Trimming cost V 5 bases and J 6 bases, with 14 bases left between them. Germline V CDR1 and CDR2: SGHAT, FQNNGV. CDR3 in DNA: TGTGCCAGCAGCCCGCGACAGGAACGCAATGAGCAGTTCTTC. This encodes CASSPRQERNEQFF.

Many counts were recorded for this clonotype. V gene TRBV29-1 combines with J gene TRBJ1-1, with D possibly being TRBD1 (6 bases). The germline V gene has CDR1 SQVTM and CDR2 ANQGSEA. The ends were cut back, 5 bases at V and 1 base at J, with 14 bases in the middle. The CDR3 contains 14 residues. CDR3 DNA: TGCAGCGTTTTACAATTACAGGGGAACACTGAAGCTTTCTTT. It translates to CSVLQLQGNTEAFF.

The V and J genes are TRBV20-1 and TRBJ2-1; 12 bases fit TRBD2. The germline V gene encodes CDR1 DFQATT and CDR2 SNEGSKA (reference sequence). After removal of 0 bases from V and 0 bases from J, the junction contained 3 bases not matched to a gene. The CDR3 consists of 17 residues. The CDR3 here is CSARDASGGGSYNEQFF. The CDR3 DNA is TGCAGTGCTAGAGACGCTAGCGGGGGGGGCTCCTACAATGAGCAGTTCTTC.

This clonotype was counted only a few times. The chain joins TRBV28 to TRBJ2-2; 8 bases agree with TRBD2. CDR3 size: 16 residues. V was pared by 10 bases and J by 0 bases, with 10 bases of the junction left unmatched. Germline values: CDR1 MDHEN, CDR2 SYDVKM. CDR3 in DNA: TGTGCCATCCGGGGGGGCGGCTTTACGAACACCGGGGAGCTGTTTTTT. The encoded protein is CAIRGGGFTNTGELFF. Based on the CDR3 plus reference TRBV28 and TRBJ2-2, the full variable domain is DVKVTQSSRYLVKRTGEKVFLECVQDMDHENMFWYRQDPGLGLRLIYFSYDVKMKEKGDIPEGYSVSREKKERFSLILESASTNQTSMYLCAIRGGGFTNTGELFFGEGSRLTVL.

This rearrangement joins TRBV6-5 to TRBJ1-1; D not resolved. Germline-derived CDR1 and CDR2 are MNHEY and SVGAGI. With 10 bases removed from V and 4 bases from J, the gap between germline ends came to 10 bases. CDR3 size: 11 residues. CDR3 amino acids: CATLSFTEAFF. DNA of the CDR3: TGTGCCACCCTCTCTTTCACTGAAGCTTTCTTT.

The rearrangement uses TRBV20-1 and TRBJ2-3; the D gene is possibly TRBD1 (5 bases). The CDR3 has 13 amino acids. Germline CDR1 is DFQATT and CDR2 is SNEGSKA (reference sequence). V was cut by 4 bases and J by 1 base, with 9 bases left in between. The CDR3 nucleotides read TGCAGTGCTACGGACACTCGCACAGATACGCAGTATTTT. It is translated as CSATDTRTDTQYF.

This clonotype occurred a few times. The chain joins TRBV4-3 to TRBJ1-2, with 7 positions matching TRBD1. The CDR3 spans 14 residues. The germline V gene has CDR1 LGHNA and CDR2 YSLEER. V was pared by 2 bases and J by 3 bases, with 3 bases of the junction left unmatched. For the CDR3, the DNA is TGCGCCAGCAGCCAACTAGACAGGGACTATGGCTACACCTTC. Encoded protein: CASSQLDRDYGYTF.

In its sample, this clonotype was seen a few times. This sequence joins TRBV7-2 and TRBJ2-3, with TRBD2 matching over 9 bases. V dropped 7 bases and J dropped 2; count of bases not matched to a gene: 10. Germline V lookup: CDR1 SGHTA, CDR2 FQGNSA. This CDR3 spans 16 amino acids. The CDR3: CASTDLGTSYTDTQYF. The CDR3 region has the DNA TGTGCCAGCACCGACTTGGGGACTAGCTACACAGATACGCAGTATTTT.

The rearrangement links TRBV5-1 to TRBJ2-5, with 8 positions matching TRBD1. J was trimmed by 5 bases and V by 7 bases; bases with no gene match: 13. Germline lookup yields CDR1 SGHRS and CDR2 YFSETQ. The CDR3 covers 15 residues. CDR3 DNA sequence: TGCGCCAGCCAATTGGGAACAGGGGGTGAGGAGACCCAGTACTTC. Residues: CASQLGTGGEETQYF.

A word on this clonotype: A much larger clonotype is one base distant, so this may be a read error. This sequence joins TRBV5-1 and TRBJ2-7; no firm D call. This CDR3 is built from 11 residues. Germline V CDR1 and CDR2: SGHRS, YFSETQ. In DNA form, the CDR3 reads TGCGCCAGCGGAAATTCCTACGAGCAGTGCTTC. It encodes CASGNSYEQCF.

This clonotype appeared many times. V is TRBV20-1 and J is TRBJ1-5; weak D call: TRBD1 (6 bases). Trimming stripped 5 bases from V and 4 bases from J, with 15 bases between. The CDR3 spans 14 residues. Germline CDR1 DFQATT, CDR2 SNEGSKA (reference sequence). DNA for the CDR3: TGCAGTGCTGGAGGGACACAGCCTAATCAGCCCCAGCATTTT. This codes for CSAGGTQPNQPQHF.

This clonotype appeared many times. The rearrangement joins TRBV11-2 to TRBJ1-3; D gene uncertain. V shed 3 bases and J shed 4 bases, with 7 bases lying between them. CDR1 SGHAT and CDR2 FQNNGV come from the germline V gene. The length of the CDR3 is 13 residues. The CDR3: CASSFLEGNTIYF. CDR3 sequence (DNA): TGTGCCAGCAGCTTCCTGGAGGGAAACACCATATATTTT.

This chain uses TRBV3-1 with TRBJ2-7; tentatively, D is TRBD2 (5 bases). V was trimmed by 1 base and J by 3 bases, leaving 13 bases between them. The CDR3 totals 15 residues. Per the germline V gene, CDR1 is LGHDT and CDR2 is YNNKEL (reference sequence). CDR3 in amino acids: CASSQVGDPFYEQYF. CDR3 coding DNA: TGTGCCAGCAGCCAAGTGGGAGACCCCTTCTACGAGCAGTACTTC.